A selection of T cell receptor beta chains follows, all from one sample in a study of T-cell reconstitution after alpha-beta-depleted transplantation in children. One entry per CDR3 protein, called by TCRdb with MiXCR from the PCR reads. The sample carries 450,000 to 500,000 distinct CDR3 sequences, 12% recorded once. The starting material was PBMCs from the stem cell graft donor, obtained from the stem cell graft. The receptors were gathered from a human donor who donated a stem cell graft to a child with combined immunodeficiency. CDR3s include the opening cysteine and the closing phenylalanine or tryptophan. A D gene is named only where the DNA matches it firmly. Some rows mark clone size as missing; the rest say once, few, many or name a class of expanded clone.

abundance: -
len: 14
d_gene: -
v_gene: TRBV7-8
j_gene: TRBJ1-2
CDR3aa: CASSRLTDNYGYTF
CDR3nt: TGTGCCAGCAGCCGACTAACCGATAACTATGGCTACACCTTC

abundance: few
len: 14
d_gene: -
v_gene: TRBV12-3/TRBV12-4
j_gene: TRBJ2-3
CDR3aa: CASSLLGLADTQYF
CDR3nt: TGTGCCAGCAGCTTACTAGGGTTGGCAGATACGCAGTATTTT

abundance: -
len: 15
d_gene: TRBD2
v_gene: TRBV9
j_gene: TRBJ2-3
CDR3aa: CASNRLAGRGDTQYF
CDR3nt: TGTGCCAGCAACAGACTAGCGGGGCGGGGAGATACGCAGTATTTT

abundance: -
len: 15
d_gene: -
v_gene: TRBV5-1
j_gene: TRBJ2-1
CDR3aa: CASSLVSGTNNEQFF
CDR3nt: TGCGCCAGCAGCTTGGTTAGCGGAACAAACAATGAGCAGTTCTTC

abundance: -
len: 19
d_gene: TRBD2
v_gene: TRBV29-1
j_gene: TRBJ2-3
CDR3aa: CSARRTSGSTTASTDTQYF
CDR3nt: TGCAGCGCCCGTCGGACTAGCGGGAGTACTACAGCTAGCACAGATACGCAGTATTTT

abundance: -
len: 16
d_gene: TRBD2
v_gene: TRBV10-3
j_gene: TRBJ2-3
CDR3aa: CAISDRSLAGRDTQYF
CDR3nt: TGTGCCATCAGTGATAGGAGTCTAGCGGGAAGAGATACGCAGTATTTT

abundance: -
len: 17
d_gene: TRBD2
v_gene: TRBV10-3
j_gene: TRBJ2-2
CDR3aa: CAISATTSGSHTGELFF
CDR3nt: TGTGCCATCAGTGCTACTACTAGCGGGAGTCATACCGGGGAGCTGTTTTTT

abundance: few
len: 17
d_gene: TRBD2
v_gene: TRBV5-1
j_gene: TRBJ2-7
CDR3aa: CASSLAETSGRAYEQYF
CDR3nt: TGCGCCAGCAGCTTGGCCGAGACTAGCGGGAGGGCCTACGAGCAGTACTTC

abundance: few
len: 12
d_gene: -
v_gene: TRBV5-1
j_gene: TRBJ2-3
CDR3aa: CASSSGEDTQYF
CDR3nt: TGCGCCAGCAGCTCGGGAGAAGATACGCAGTATTTT

abundance: many
len: 17
d_gene: TRBD1
v_gene: TRBV4-3
j_gene: TRBJ2-7
CDR3aa: CASSQSPGGQGFDEQYF
CDR3nt: TGCGCCAGCAGCCAATCCCCGGGCGGACAGGGGTTTGACGAGCAGTACTTC

abundance: -
len: 15
d_gene: TRBD1
v_gene: TRBV7-8
j_gene: TRBJ2-7
CDR3aa: CASSSIQGASYEQYF
CDR3nt: TGTGCCAGCAGCTCGATACAGGGGGCGTCGTACGAGCAGTACTTC

abundance: many
len: 15
d_gene: TRBD1
v_gene: TRBV7-2
j_gene: TRBJ2-7
CDR3aa: CASSFRTGLSYEQYF
CDR3nt: TGTGCCAGCAGCTTTCGGACAGGGCTCTCCTACGAGCAGTACTTC

abundance: few
len: 14
d_gene: TRBD2
v_gene: TRBV20-1
j_gene: TRBJ2-7
CDR3aa: CSATSGRAIYEQYF
CDR3nt: TGCAGTGCTACAAGCGGGAGGGCGATCTACGAGCAGTACTTC

abundance: -
len: 14
d_gene: -
v_gene: TRBV14
j_gene: TRBJ1-1
CDR3aa: CASSQDYGPTEAFF
CDR3nt: TGTGCCAGCAGCCAAGATTATGGGCCCACTGAAGCTTTCTTT

abundance: -
len: 16
d_gene: TRBD2
v_gene: TRBV5-1
j_gene: TRBJ2-5
CDR3aa: CASSLGRTSDQETQYF
CDR3nt: TGCGCCAGCAGCTTGGGCCGGACTAGCGATCAAGAGACCCAGTACTTC

abundance: -
len: 15
d_gene: -
v_gene: TRBV5-1
j_gene: TRBJ1-2
CDR3aa: CASSLAKDTVYGYTF
CDR3nt: TGCGCCAGCAGCTTGGCGAAGGACACAGTCTATGGCTACACCTTC

abundance: few
len: 14
d_gene: -
v_gene: TRBV5-6
j_gene: TRBJ2-7
CDR3aa: CASSQGLGDYEQYF
CDR3nt: TGTGCCAGCAGCCAGGGGCTGGGGGACTACGAGCAGTACTTC

abundance: many
len: 15
d_gene: TRBD1
v_gene: TRBV5-1
j_gene: TRBJ2-1
CDR3aa: CASSRQGNSYNEQFF
CDR3nt: TGCGCCAGCAGCAGACAGGGGAACTCCTACAATGAGCAGTTCTTC

abundance: few
len: 13
d_gene: TRBD1
v_gene: TRBV7-2
j_gene: TRBJ1-1
CDR3aa: CASSSFRGGWAFF
CDR3nt: TGTGCCAGCAGCTCCTTCAGGGGGGGGTGGGCTTTCTTT

abundance: -
len: 17
d_gene: TRBD2
v_gene: TRBV7-8
j_gene: TRBJ2-3
CDR3aa: CASSRDARGIHTDTQYF
CDR3nt: TGTGCCAGCAGTCGAGATGCGCGGGGGATTCACACAGATACGCAGTATTTT

abundance: few
len: 15
d_gene: -
v_gene: TRBV5-4
j_gene: TRBJ1-5
CDR3aa: CASSSDSNSNQPQHF
CDR3nt: TGTGCCAGCAGCTCTGACAGCAATAGCAATCAGCCCCAGCATTTT

abundance: few
len: 14
d_gene: -
v_gene: TRBV20-1
j_gene: TRBJ2-1
CDR3aa: CSATGLLRSNEQFF
CDR3nt: TGCAGTGCCACGGGACTCCTAAGGTCCAATGAGCAGTTCTTC

abundance: few
len: 18
d_gene: TRBD2
v_gene: TRBV6-5
j_gene: TRBJ2-3
CDR3aa: CASSYSLSGGRGTDTQYF
CDR3nt: TGTGCCAGCAGTTACTCGCTGAGCGGGGGTAGGGGCACAGATACGCAGTATTTT

abundance: many
len: 16
d_gene: -
v_gene: TRBV5-1
j_gene: TRBJ2-1
CDR3aa: CASSLLRGSPYNEQFF
CDR3nt: TGCGCCAGCAGCTTACTAAGGGGGTCCCCCTACAATGAGCAGTTCTTC

abundance: many
len: 15
d_gene: TRBD2
v_gene: TRBV6-4
j_gene: TRBJ2-3
CDR3aa: CASSLSSGSTDTQYF
CDR3nt: TGTGCCAGCAGTTTATCTAGCGGGAGCACAGATACGCAGTATTTT

abundance: -
len: 13
d_gene: -
v_gene: TRBV12-3/TRBV12-4
j_gene: TRBJ2-7
CDR3aa: CASSLQDPREQYF
CDR3nt: TGTGCCAGCAGCCTACAAGACCCGAGGGAGCAGTACTTC

abundance: -
len: 16
d_gene: -
v_gene: TRBV25-1
j_gene: TRBJ2-1
CDR3aa: CASSELDGSSYNEQFF
CDR3nt: TGTGCCAGCAGTGAATTGGACGGCAGCTCCTACAATGAGCAGTTCTTC

abundance: few
len: 18
d_gene: -
v_gene: TRBV20-1
j_gene: TRBJ2-7
CDR3aa: CSAREGNVFGGFSYEQYF
CDR3nt: TGCAGTGCTAGAGAGGGAAACGTTTTCGGCGGTTTCTCCTACGAGCAGTACTTC

abundance: -
len: 14
d_gene: -
v_gene: TRBV12-3/TRBV12-4
j_gene: TRBJ1-5
CDR3aa: CASSLENDNQPQHF
CDR3nt: TGTGCCAGCAGTTTAGAGAATGACAATCAGCCCCAGCATTTT

abundance: -
len: 16
d_gene: -
v_gene: TRBV12-3/TRBV12-4
j_gene: TRBJ1-2
CDR3aa: CASSLVGRATYYGYTF
CDR3nt: TGTGCCAGCAGTTTAGTTGGCAGGGCCACCTACTATGGCTACACCTTC

abundance: many
len: 17
d_gene: TRBD2
v_gene: TRBV5-6
j_gene: TRBJ2-5
CDR3aa: CASSPGPAGGLQETQYF
CDR3nt: TGTGCCAGCAGCCCGGGGCCAGCGGGGGGGCTCCAAGAGACCCAGTACTTC

abundance: once
len: 15
d_gene: -
v_gene: TRBV5-5
j_gene: TRBJ2-5
CDR3aa: CASSLVGGEGETQYF
CDR3nt: TGTGCCAGCAGCTTGGTCGGAGGGGAAGGGGAGACCCAGTACTTC

abundance: -
len: 21
d_gene: TRBD1
v_gene: TRBV15
j_gene: TRBJ2-6
CDR3aa: CATSNTLDRDRDFSGANVLTF
CDR3nt: TGTGCCACCAGCAATACTCTAGACCGGGACAGGGACTTCTCTGGGGCCAACGTCCTGACTTTC

abundance: -
len: 15
d_gene: TRBD2
v_gene: TRBV12-3/TRBV12-4
j_gene: TRBJ2-5
CDR3aa: CASSYTAGRGETQYF
CDR3nt: TGTGCCAGCAGTTATACAGCGGGAAGAGGGGAGACCCAGTACTTC

abundance: -
len: 17
d_gene: TRBD1
v_gene: TRBV30
j_gene: TRBJ2-5
CDR3aa: CAWSVETGQDLGETQYF
CDR3nt: TGTGCCTGGAGTGTAGAGACGGGACAGGATCTTGGGGAGACCCAGTACTTC

abundance: -
len: 15
d_gene: TRBD2
v_gene: TRBV5-1
j_gene: TRBJ2-7
CDR3aa: CASSPSLALSYEQYF
CDR3nt: TGCGCCAGCAGCCCCTCACTAGCGCTTTCCTACGAGCAGTACTTC

abundance: many
len: 15
d_gene: -
v_gene: TRBV11-2
j_gene: TRBJ1-1
CDR3aa: CASSSYRGENTEAFF
CDR3nt: TGTGCCAGCAGCTCCTACCGTGGGGAGAACACTGAAGCTTTCTTT

abundance: few
len: 14
d_gene: TRBD2
v_gene: TRBV27
j_gene: TRBJ2-1
CDR3aa: CASRNSGGLLEQFF
CDR3nt: TGTGCCAGCCGAAATAGCGGGGGGCTCCTTGAGCAGTTCTTC

abundance: few
len: 16
d_gene: -
v_gene: TRBV5-1
j_gene: TRBJ1-1
CDR3aa: CASSLADGGMNTEAFF
CDR3nt: TGCGCCAGCAGCTTGGCGGATGGAGGCATGAACACTGAAGCTTTCTTT

abundance: -
len: 15
d_gene: -
v_gene: TRBV7-7
j_gene: TRBJ2-2
CDR3aa: CASSLQGLGTGELFF
CDR3nt: TGTGCTAGCAGTTTACAGGGTTTAGGCACCGGGGAGCTGTTTTTT

abundance: -
len: 13
d_gene: TRBD1
v_gene: TRBV6-1
j_gene: TRBJ2-7
CDR3aa: CASKPTGPNEQYF
CDR3nt: TGTGCCAGCAAACCGACAGGGCCCAACGAGCAGTACTTC

abundance: many
len: 17
d_gene: TRBD2
v_gene: TRBV20-1
j_gene: TRBJ2-7
CDR3aa: CSALLAVAGASPYEQYF
CDR3nt: TGCAGTGCCTTACTAGCGGTAGCGGGAGCCTCCCCCTACGAGCAGTACTTC

abundance: -
len: 13
d_gene: TRBD1
v_gene: TRBV10-3
j_gene: TRBJ2-7
CDR3aa: CAISDPGQYEQYF
CDR3nt: TGTGCCATCAGTGACCCGGGACAGTACGAGCAGTACTTC

abundance: many
len: 15
d_gene: TRBD2
v_gene: TRBV12-3/TRBV12-4
j_gene: TRBJ2-7
CDR3aa: CASSPRGSGTYEQYF
CDR3nt: TGTGCCAGCAGTCCCCGGGGTAGCGGGACCTACGAGCAGTACTTC

abundance: many
len: 13
d_gene: -
v_gene: TRBV12-3/TRBV12-4
j_gene: TRBJ1-2
CDR3aa: CASTPIRGDGYTF
CDR3nt: TGTGCCAGCACCCCAATCAGGGGTGATGGCTACACCTTC

abundance: few
len: 14
d_gene: TRBD1
v_gene: TRBV9
j_gene: TRBJ2-7
CDR3aa: CASSPRTGGHEQYF
CDR3nt: TGTGCCAGCAGCCCCCGGACAGGGGGCCACGAGCAGTACTTC

abundance: -
len: 12
d_gene: TRBD1
v_gene: TRBV13
j_gene: TRBJ2-7
CDR3aa: CAIGQGVHEQYF
CDR3nt: TGTGCCATCGGACAGGGGGTCCACGAGCAGTACTTC

abundance: -
len: 18
d_gene: -
v_gene: TRBV21-1
j_gene: TRBJ2-1
CDR3aa: CASSKREREPQSYNEQFF
CDR3nt: TGTGCCAGCAGCAAAAGGGAACGGGAGCCTCAGTCCTACAATGAGCAGTTCTTC

abundance: -
len: 15
d_gene: TRBD1
v_gene: TRBV5-1
j_gene: TRBJ2-7
CDR3aa: CASSTQGQAFYEQYF
CDR3nt: TGCGCCAGCAGCACGCAGGGACAGGCCTTCTACGAGCAGTACTTC

abundance: -
len: 14
d_gene: -
v_gene: TRBV5-1
j_gene: TRBJ1-5
CDR3aa: CASSLSGANQPQHF
CDR3nt: TGCGCCAGCAGCTTATCCGGGGCCAACCAGCCCCAGCATTTT

abundance: few
len: 12
d_gene: TRBD1
v_gene: TRBV6-2/TRBV6-3
j_gene: TRBJ2-7
CDR3aa: CASSRTGWEQYF
CDR3nt: TGTGCCAGCAGTCGGACAGGGTGGGAGCAGTACTTC

abundance: -
len: 13
d_gene: -
v_gene: TRBV7-2
j_gene: TRBJ1-3
CDR3aa: CASSPFFLSPIYF
CDR3nt: TGTGCCAGCAGCCCGTTTTTTTTATCGCCCATATATTTT

abundance: -
len: 14
d_gene: -
v_gene: TRBV20-1
j_gene: TRBJ2-3
CDR3aa: CSARVSRGSDTQYF
CDR3nt: TGCAGTGCTAGAGTCTCGCGGGGATCAGATACGCAGTATTTT

abundance: many
len: 14
d_gene: TRBD1
v_gene: TRBV2
j_gene: TRBJ1-1
CDR3aa: CASIYGTGETEAFF
CDR3nt: TGTGCCAGCATTTACGGGACAGGGGAAACTGAAGCTTTCTTT

abundance: many
len: 16
d_gene: TRBD1
v_gene: TRBV6-1
j_gene: TRBJ2-1
CDR3aa: CASSEFGTGYYNEQFF
CDR3nt: TGTGCCAGCAGTGAATTCGGGACAGGGTACTACAATGAGCAGTTCTTC

abundance: many
len: 17
d_gene: TRBD2
v_gene: TRBV4-3
j_gene: TRBJ2-3
CDR3aa: CASSQDPLAGVTDTQYF
CDR3nt: TGCGCCAGCAGCCAAGATCCCCTAGCGGGGGTCACAGATACGCAGTATTTT

abundance: -
len: 16
d_gene: -
v_gene: TRBV14
j_gene: TRBJ2-2
CDR3aa: CASSQLPLQATGELFF
CDR3nt: TGTGCCAGCAGCCAACTCCCTTTACAAGCCACCGGGGAGCTGTTTTTT

abundance: many
len: 16
d_gene: -
v_gene: TRBV6-2/TRBV6-3
j_gene: TRBJ2-1
CDR3aa: CASSPRGGLTYNEQFF
CDR3nt: TGTGCCAGCAGCCCCCGGGGCGGGCTTACCTACAATGAGCAGTTCTTC

abundance: many
len: 16
d_gene: -
v_gene: TRBV9
j_gene: TRBJ1-6
CDR3aa: CASSSPPGALNSPLHF
CDR3nt: TGTGCCAGCAGCTCCCCCCCAGGGGCTCTTAATTCACCCCTCCACTTT